This T cell receptor beta chain stems from a study of T cells after posttransplantation cyclophosphamide. The protocol was immunoSEQ multiplex PCR, while the TCRdb copy is restricted to in-frame clones and leaves out a portion. The sample has some 35,000 clones, none seen only once. This clone was picked up a small number of times. This CDR3 contains 12 residues. The ends lost 4 bases at V and 8 bases at J; junction bases unmatched: 7. The germline V gene encodes CDR1 SQVTM and CDR2 ANQGSEA. This clonotype was sampled from a man aged 25 to 40 in good health and a related stem cell transplant donor. V gene TRBV29-1 combines with J gene TRBJ1-2; the match to TRBD1 covers 7 bases. The source material was PBMCs. The CDR3 region is CSVGQGGGGYTF. The CDR3 coding sequence is TGCAGCGTTGGACAGGGTGGAGGAGGCTACACCTTC.